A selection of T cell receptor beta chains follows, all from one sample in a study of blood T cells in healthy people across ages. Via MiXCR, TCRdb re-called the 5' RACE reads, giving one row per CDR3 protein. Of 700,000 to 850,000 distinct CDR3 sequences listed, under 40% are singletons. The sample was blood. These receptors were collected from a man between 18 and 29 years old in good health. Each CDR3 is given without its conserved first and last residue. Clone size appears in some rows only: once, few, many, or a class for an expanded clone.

ASSVGQGANYGYT TRBV9 few TRBJ1-2 13
ASSTNRVNEQY TRBV27 few TRBJ2-5 11
SAREQGASRTDTQY TRBV20-1 NA TRBJ2-3 14
ASSYGYGTDTQY TRBV6-6 once TRBJ2-3 12
SVEKLAGGRTGELF TRBV29-1 NA TRBJ2-2 14
ASSFTSRADTQY TRBV7-2 few TRBJ2-3 12
ATSREQGNTEAF TRBV15 NA TRBJ1-1 12
ASSFPSGGVTSTDTQY TRBV7-9 NA TRBJ2-3 16
ASSLGVGAGGRNEQF TRBV5-1 few TRBJ2-1 15
SARTTTLNTEAF TRBV20-1 NA TRBJ1-1 12
ASSSRGAHNEQY TRBV27 NA NA 12
ASSPPPVADLSYEQY TRBV5-4 once TRBJ2-7 15
ASSQGGGVYGYT TRBV7-2 NA TRBJ1-2 12
ASSWRGEDTQY TRBV18 NA TRBJ2-3 11
ASSQEGGSTDTQY TRBV4-1 NA TRBJ2-3 13
SVEDRVNYGYT TRBV29-1 many TRBJ1-2 11
AGSRAPSGGGLNEQF TRBV6-6 NA TRBJ2-1 15
TGTLNTGELF TRBV7-9 NA TRBJ2-2 10